Listed here is a single T cell receptor (beta chain). Antigen unknown. PCR used 60 Vbeta primers and 13 Jbeta primers. The table came from immunoSEQ multiplex PCR; TCRdb's copy has only in-frame clones and leaves some out. Its table records some 110,000 clones. The source of the sample is a study of cytomegalovirus exposure and HLA in healthy donors. Study-level background: Early released data had about 80 million unique TCRs, all coming from HLA-typed donors.

Study-wide results and caveats: According to a later analysis, most TCR beta chains associated with CMV appeared HLA-restricted.

V was clipped by 0 bases and J by 0 bases, with 10 bases between them. Germline lookup yields CDR1 SGHRS and CDR2 YFSETQ. The CDR3 sequence is 17 residues long. Sequenced material: PBMCs. This TCR was sampled from a man aged 35-49 years in good health and CMV-seropositive. V and J are TRBV5-1 and TRBJ2-6, with a weak D call TRBD1 (5 bases). CDR3: CASSLVAGFSGANVLTF. The CDR3, as DNA: TGCGCCAGCAGCTTGGTAGCAGGGTTCTCTGGGGCCAACGTCCTGACTTTC.